Below, 8 T cell receptor beta chains from the same sample are listed, as sequenced in a study of T cells in Graves' hyperthyroidism and ophthalmopathy. Template material for amplifying TCR beta CDR3 regions consisted of RNA transcripts. HTBI primers were the set used in a first-round RT-PCR of the TCR CDR3. TCRdb analysed the multiplex PCR reads with MiXCR anew, one entry per CDR3 protein. The repertoire holds almost 600,000 distinct CDR3 sequences, with more than 45% as singletons. The source material was peripheral blood or thyroid tissue (not recorded which). These receptors were taken from a woman aged 18-29 years with Graves' hyperthyroidism.

This clonotype occurred a few times. This rearrangement joins TRBV7-9 to TRBJ1-2; 9 positions agree with TRBD1. CDR1 and CDR2 (germline): SEHNR, FQNEAQ (reference sequence). V gave up 6 bases and J gave up 4 bases; unmatched junction bases: 6. The CDR3 length is 14 residues. CDR3 residues: CASRLPTGGYGYTF. The CDR3, as DNA: TGTGCCAGCAGGCTACCGACAGGGGGCTATGGCTACACCTTC.

The V gene is TRBV5-1, the J gene TRBJ2-5; D gene uncertain. The CDR3 is 14 residues long. Germline CDR1 and CDR2: SGHRS and YFSETQ. The germline V and J ends were trimmed by 0 bases and 3 bases, with 9 bases remaining between them. The CDR3 coding sequence is TGCGCCAGCAGCTTGGGACTCGACGAAGAGACCCAGTACTTC. This gives the protein CASSLGLDEETQYF.

V gene TRBV10-3 combines with J gene TRBJ1-1, with D possibly being TRBD1 (5 bases). Germline CDR1 reads ENHRY; CDR2 reads SYGVKD. Trimming took 2 bases from V and 2 from J, leaving 9 bases between them. This CDR3 is built from 14 residues. In nucleotides, the CDR3 is TGTGCCATCAGTGAGGGGACGGCAAACACTGAAGCTTTCTTT. Protein product: CAISEGTANTEAFF.

The table lists this clonotype with a few counts. The gene calls are TRBV15 and TRBJ2-3; perhaps TRBD1 as D (6 bases). CDR1 LNHNV and CDR2 YYDKDF come from the germline V gene (reference sequence). Deletions cut 5 bases from V and 2 bases from J, with 11 bases between. CDR3 size: 14 residues. CDR3 DNA: TGTGCCACCAGCGCCCGGGACACCACAGATACGCAGTATTTT. Translation: CATSARDTTDTQYF.

This clonotype showed up many times. V usage is TRBV19 and J usage is TRBJ1-2; TRBD1 matches at 8 bases. The V gene's germline CDR1 is LNHDA and CDR2 SQIVND (reference sequence). This CDR3 contains 12 residues. The V and J ends lost 6 bases and 3 bases, in that order; junction bases with no gene match: 0. The CDR3 protein is CASRDRDYGYTF. CDR3 DNA sequence: TGTGCCAGTAGGGACAGGGACTATGGCTACACCTTC.

CDR3 amino acids: CSARTSTGYEQYF. In DNA form, the CDR3 reads TGCAGCGCCCGGACCTCAACCGGTTACGAGCAGTACTTC. The chain is built from TRBV29-1 and TRBJ2-7; no firm D call. V gave up 7 bases and J gave up 4 bases, with 17 bases separating them. The CDR3 spans 13 residues. Germline V gene lookup returns CDR1 SQVTM and CDR2 ANQGSEA.

The CDR3 protein is CASHRTANYGYTF. In DNA, the CDR3 is TGTGCCAGCCATAGGACAGCTAACTATGGCTACACCTTC. V is TRBV2 and J is TRBJ1-2; D is possibly TRBD1 (6 bases). Germline V lookup: CDR1 SNHLY, CDR2 FYNNEI. V dropped 8 bases and J dropped 0 bases, with 10 bases sitting between them. The CDR3 consists of 13 residues.

The chain carries TRBV7-3 and TRBJ1-6; possible D gene TRBD1, 5 bases. The ends were cut back, 5 bases at V and 7 bases at J, with 6 bases in the middle. CDR1 and CDR2 (germline): SGHTA, FQGTGA. The CDR3 is made up of 12 amino acids. The CDR3 coding sequence is TGTGCCAGCAGCAACAGGAATTCACCCCTCCACTTT. It codes for CASSNRNSPLHF.